A single sample gave rise to the 20 T cell receptor beta chains below, sequenced in a study of blood T cells in healthy people across ages. Alongside a J-beta primer mix, a sample-barcoded 5' primer served in a second PCR lasting about 7 to 11 cycles. Via MiXCR, TCRdb re-called the 5' RACE reads, giving one row per CDR3 protein. The table records about 640,000 distinct CDR3 sequences, roughly 58% of them present only once. The specimen sequenced was blood. Source of these receptors: a man aged 55 to 69 in good health.

This clonotype was counted a few times. The V gene is TRBV29-1, the J gene TRBJ2-7; possible D gene TRBD2, 5 bases. The CDR3 extends over 12 amino acids. CDR1 and CDR2 (germline): SQVTM, ANQGSEA. Trimming took 8 bases from V and 3 from J, leaving 14 bases between them. CDR3 region: CSSSSQHYEQYF. The CDR3 DNA reads as TGCAGCTCCTCTAGCCAACACTACGAGCAGTACTTC.

A few counts support this clonotype. The rearrangement joins TRBV12-3 or TRBV12-4 to TRBJ2-1; no definite D call. V was cut by 6 bases and J by 9 bases, with 12 bases left in between. The length of the CDR3 is 12 residues. CDR3 in amino acids: CASSYRSIEQFF. In DNA form, the CDR3 reads TGTGCCAGCAGCTACCGGAGTATTGAGCAGTTCTTC.

This clonotype was found a few times. The chain is built from TRBV2 and TRBJ2-7, with 10 bases that match TRBD1. Germline CDR1 is SNHLY and CDR2 is FYNNEI. The CDR3 covers 17 residues. V was pared by 3 bases and J by 2 bases, with 10 bases of the junction left unmatched. CDR3 coding DNA: TGTGCCAGCAGTGATGGGGGTTTCGGGACAGGGGCCTACGAGCAGTACTTC. Protein sequence: CASSDGGFGTGAYEQYF.

This clonotype occurred a few times. This chain connects TRBV29-1 to TRBJ1-5, with 7 nucleotides matching TRBD1. Germline V lookup: CDR1 SQVTM, CDR2 ANQGSEA. CDR3 length equals 15 residues. The junction had 8 bases not matched to a gene; V was cut back by 6 bases and J by 0 bases. The CDR3 loop is CSVAGTDDSNQPQHF. The CDR3 DNA reads as TGCAGCGTGGCCGGGACAGACGATAGCAATCAGCCCCAGCATTTT.

The rearrangement joins TRBV2 to TRBJ1-2, with a weak D call TRBD1 (6 bases). The germline V gene has CDR1 SNHLY and CDR2 FYNNEI. The V end was cut by 7 bases, the J end by 1 base, with 16 bases between. The CDR3 covers 15 residues. The CDR3 loop reads CASTADRLLNYGYTF. CDR3 nucleotides: TGTGCCAGCACTGCTGACAGGTTACTTAACTATGGCTACACCTTC.

The V gene is TRBV7-6, the J gene TRBJ2-7, with D tentatively TRBD1 or TRBD2 (6 bases each). Germline CDR1 and CDR2: SGHVS and FNYEAQ. Trimming cost V 5 bases and J 4 bases, with 18 bases left between them. This CDR3 contains 15 residues. As DNA, the CDR3 is TGTGCCAGCAGCCAGGGGCGGGACACAAATTACGAGCAGTACTTC. Translating gives CASSQGRDTNYEQYF.

The gene calls are TRBV14 and TRBJ1-2; D is undetermined. Germline V gene data show CDR1 as SGHDN and CDR2 as FVKESK. The CDR3 covers 13 residues. The ends were cut back, 1 base at V and 7 bases at J, with 10 bases in the middle. The CDR3 loop reads CASSQVMGGGYTF. DNA of the CDR3: TGTGCCAGCAGCCAAGTGATGGGAGGTGGCTACACCTTC.

This clonotype occurred many times. V usage is TRBV14 and J usage is TRBJ2-1, with D possibly called TRBD1 or TRBD2 (5 bases each). Trimming pared 3 bases from V and 12 bases from J, leaving 9 bases between. Germline-derived CDR1 and CDR2 are SGHDN and FVKESK. This CDR3 has 11 amino acids. This CDR3 is CASSQGRMQFF. CDR3 DNA sequence: TGTGCCAGCAGCCAGGGACGGATGCAGTTCTTC.

The rearrangement joins TRBV18 to TRBJ2-1; TRBD2 agrees at 10 bases. The J call may not be correct, given that the DNA end is closer to TRBJ2-7. The CDR3 covers 19 residues. Germline values: CDR1 KGHSH, CDR2 LQKENI. The CDR3 sequence: CASSPRALSGGNSYNEQYF. CDR3 DNA sequence: TGTGCCAGCTCACCCCGGGCACTTAGCGGGGGGAATTCCTACAATGAGCAGTACTTC.

The chain has TRBV7-9 and TRBJ2-1, with D possibly being TRBD1 or TRBD2 (5 bases each). Trimming removed 5 bases from V and 12 bases from J, with 14 bases in between. This CDR3 region has 12 residues. Germline values: CDR1 SEHNR, CDR2 FQNEAQ (reference sequence). The CDR3 nucleotides are TGTGCCAGCAGCCGAGACAGCGGCATGCAGTTCTTC. Amino acids: CASSRDSGMQFF. The whole variable domain, filled in from reference TRBV7-9 and TRBJ2-1, reads DTGVSQNPRHKITKRGQNVTFRCDPISEHNRLYWYRQTLGQGPEFLTYFQNEAQLEKSRLLSDRFSAERPKGSFSTLEIQRTEQGDSAMYLCASSRDSGMQFFGPGTRLTVL.

Comment on this clonotype: This likely comes from a read error, as the CDR3 has no conserved phenylalanine or tryptophan at its end. The chain carries TRBV29-1 and TRBJ2-7; D is ambiguous. This CDR3 has 14 residues. Trimming pared 4 bases from V and 0 bases from J, leaving 13 bases between. Germline values: CDR1 SQVTM, CDR2 ANQGSEA. DNA of the CDR3: TGCAGCGTTGTAGGCAGCGCATCCTCCTACGAGCAGTACTTA. Amino acid sequence: CSVVGSASSYEQYL.

As regards this clonotype: One junction end does not reproduce the germline sequence, and a read error may be involved. V gene TRBV9 combines with J gene TRBJ2-1; 8 bases are a match to TRBD1. This CDR3 spans 14 amino acids. Germline assignment: CDR1 SGDLS and CDR2 YYNGEE. The CDR3 DNA follows: TGTGCCGGCAGCGACCGGGACAGGAGCGATGAGCAGTTCTTC. This codes for CAGSDRDRSDEQFF.

This clonotype was seen just once. J is TRBJ2-7 and V is TRBV6-1; 9 bases line up with TRBD1. In germline, CDR1 is MNHNS, CDR2 SASEGT. This CDR3 is 15 amino acids long. The V segment lost 3 bases and the J segment 4 bases; nucleotides outside the gene matches: 7. The CDR3 DNA sequence: TGTGCCAGCAGTGAGTCCCCGGGACAGGGATACGAGCAGTACTTC. Its protein product is CASSESPGQGYEQYF.

The chain uses TRBV5-1 and TRBJ1-2, with 9 bases lining up with TRBD1. V dropped 3 bases and J dropped 2; count of bases not matched to a gene: 14. The CDR3 extends over 18 amino acids. Germline V gene data show CDR1 as SGHRS and CDR2 as YFSETQ. CDR3 nucleotides: TGCGCCAGCAGCTCGCTCCAGGGACAGGGATTCCGAAACTATGGCTACACCTTC. It encodes CASSSLQGQGFRNYGYTF.

The chain joins TRBV3-1 to TRBJ2-5; 8 nucleotides match TRBD1. The DNA end is more similar to TRBJ2-7, so the J call may be wrong. The CDR3 is 14 residues long. CDR1 LGHDT and CDR2 YNNKEL come from the germline V gene (reference sequence). This CDR3 is CASSQTTGAAEQYF. The DNA of the CDR3 is TGTGCCAGCAGCCAGACGACAGGGGCGGCCGAGCAGTACTTC.

This chain joins TRBV15 and TRBJ2-2; 9 bases map to TRBD1. Germline CDR1 reads LNHNV; CDR2 reads YYDKDF (reference sequence). The CDR3 spans 15 residues. J was trimmed by 9 bases and V by 6 bases; bases with no gene match: 11. This CDR3 reads CATSNPGQGLRELFF. CDR3 coding DNA: TGTGCCACCAGTAATCCGGGACAGGGCTTGAGGGAGCTGTTTTTT.

This clonotype was detected a few times. V usage is TRBV18 and J usage is TRBJ2-1; 7 nucleotides match TRBD1. Germline V gene data show CDR1 as KGHSH and CDR2 as LQKENI. V lost 0 bases and J lost 7; bases outside the gene matches: 6. This CDR3 is built from 15 residues. The CDR3 bases are TGTGCCAGCTCACCACCGGGGGCAGGGGGTAATGAGCAGTTCTTC. Its translation: CASSPPGAGGNEQFF. The full variable domain, rest sourced from reference TRBV18 and TRBJ2-1, is NAGVMQNPRHLVRRRGQEARLRCSPMKGHSHVYWYRQLPEEGLKFMVYLQKENIIDESGMPKERFSAEFPKEGPSILRIQQVVRGDSAAYFCASSPPGAGGNEQFFGPGTRLTVL.

The chain joins TRBV18 to TRBJ2-7; 9 bases map to TRBD1. Germline loops: CDR1 KGHSH, CDR2 LQKENI. This CDR3 contains 16 residues. J gave up 5 bases and V 0 bases, and 8 bases lay outside the gene matches. The CDR3 spells CASSPPRTGALNEQYF. The CDR3, as DNA: TGTGCCAGCTCACCACCTAGGACAGGGGCTCTCAACGAGCAGTACTTC.

The V call is TRBV18, the J call TRBJ1-4; D possibly corresponds to TRBD1 (5 bases). CDR1 KGHSH and CDR2 LQKENI come from the germline V gene. The CDR3 totals 14 residues. With 3 bases removed from V and 8 bases from J, the gap between germline ends came to 13 bases. The CDR3 spells CASSPRGISEKLFF. The CDR3 bases are TGTGCCAGCTCACCCCGGGGCATCTCCGAAAAACTGTTTTTT.

This clonotype has a handful of counts. The chain combines TRBV3-1 with TRBJ2-7; TRBD2 is a possible D gene (5 bases). From germline, CDR1 is LGHDT and CDR2 YNNKEL (reference sequence). The V end was cut by 6 bases, the J end by 0 bases, with 15 bases between. This CDR3 spans 15 amino acids. CDR3 residues: CASSDPSGLSYEQYF. The CDR3 DNA reads as TGTGCCAGCAGTGACCCTTCCGGACTCTCCTACGAGCAGTACTTC.